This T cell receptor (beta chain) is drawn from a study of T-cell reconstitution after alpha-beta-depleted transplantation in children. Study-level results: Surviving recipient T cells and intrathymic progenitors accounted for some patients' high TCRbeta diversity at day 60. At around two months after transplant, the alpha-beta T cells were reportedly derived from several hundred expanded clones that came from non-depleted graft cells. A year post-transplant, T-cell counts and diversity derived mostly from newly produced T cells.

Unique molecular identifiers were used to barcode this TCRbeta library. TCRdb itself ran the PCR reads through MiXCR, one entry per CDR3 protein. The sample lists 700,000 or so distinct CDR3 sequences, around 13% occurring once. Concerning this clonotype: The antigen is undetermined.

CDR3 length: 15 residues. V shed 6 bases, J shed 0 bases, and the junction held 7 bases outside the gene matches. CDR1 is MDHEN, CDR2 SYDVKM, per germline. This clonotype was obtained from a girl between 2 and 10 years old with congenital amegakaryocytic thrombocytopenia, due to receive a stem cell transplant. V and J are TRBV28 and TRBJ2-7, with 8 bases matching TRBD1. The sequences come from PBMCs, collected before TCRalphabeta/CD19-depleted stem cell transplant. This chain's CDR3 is CASSPGGTLSYEQYF. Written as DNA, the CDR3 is TGTGCCAGCAGCCCAGGGGGCACTCTCTCCTACGAGCAGTACTTC.